The 5 T cell receptor beta chains below all came from one sample that was sequenced in a study of CD8+CD57+ T cells in acquired aplastic anemia. For CDR3 and TCR beta VDJ profiling, genomic DNA was the template used. TCRdb re-derived calls from the reads in MiXCR, one entry per CDR3 protein. The repertoire holds roughly 420,000 distinct CDR3 sequences, 55% to 75% seen once, with 4% in the top ten. Material: sorted CD4+, CD8+, or CD8+CD57+ T cells (not recorded which) from PBMCs. The receptor source for this set is a human donor in good health, serving as a control.

The J gene is TRBJ2-7, the V gene TRBV13, with 11 positions matching TRBD2. The V segment lost 5 bases and the J segment 2 bases; nucleotides outside the gene matches: 5. This CDR3 spans 15 amino acids. Germline CDR1 and CDR2: PRHDT and FYEKMQ (reference sequence). The CDR3 bases are TGTGCCAGCAGCCGGGGGACTAGCGGAACCTACGAGCAGTACTTC. Translation gives CASSRGTSGTYEQYF.

This chain connects TRBV20-1 to TRBJ1-2, with D possibly matching TRBD1 (6 bases). Germline V lookup: CDR1 DFQATT, CDR2 SNEGSKA (reference sequence). The CDR3 covers 15 residues. Trimming shortened V by 6 bases and J by 8 bases, and 25 bases separated the two germline ends. The CDR3 region has the DNA TGCAGTGCCACGGGGGCATACAATGGGAGCCGCGGCTACACCTTC. Residues: CSATGAYNGSRGYTF.

The chain is built from TRBV2 and TRBJ1-1, with 8 nucleotides matching TRBD1. Trimming took 6 bases from V and 6 from J; bases not matched to a gene: 15. Germline CDR1 is SNHLY and CDR2 is FYNNEI. This CDR3 region has 16 residues. CDR3 sequence reads: CASRPSTGVGFSEAFF. CDR3 DNA: TGTGCCAGCAGGCCATCGACAGGGGTGGGGTTCTCTGAAGCTTTCTTT.

The chain is built from TRBV6-1 and TRBJ1-6; D is perhaps TRBD1 (6 bases). Between the trimmed V and J ends, which lost 6 bases and 11 bases, there was a span of 17 bases. The length of the CDR3 is 14 residues. Germline-derived CDR1 and CDR2 are MNHNS and SASEGT. The CDR3 bases are TGTGCCAGCAGACTGACAGGAGAACGGGCACCCCTCCACTTT. This encodes CASRLTGERAPLHF.

Worth noting for this clonotype: The junction and the germline gene differ at one end; a read error may be behind it. The V and J genes are TRBV9 and TRBJ1-6; TRBD1 matches at 7 bases. The CDR3 has 13 residues. Germline CDR1 and CDR2: SGDLS and YYNGEE. The chain's CDR3 is CASSATGPQETQF. DNA for the CDR3: TGTGCCAGCAGCGCGACAGGGCCTCAAGAGACCCAGTTT.